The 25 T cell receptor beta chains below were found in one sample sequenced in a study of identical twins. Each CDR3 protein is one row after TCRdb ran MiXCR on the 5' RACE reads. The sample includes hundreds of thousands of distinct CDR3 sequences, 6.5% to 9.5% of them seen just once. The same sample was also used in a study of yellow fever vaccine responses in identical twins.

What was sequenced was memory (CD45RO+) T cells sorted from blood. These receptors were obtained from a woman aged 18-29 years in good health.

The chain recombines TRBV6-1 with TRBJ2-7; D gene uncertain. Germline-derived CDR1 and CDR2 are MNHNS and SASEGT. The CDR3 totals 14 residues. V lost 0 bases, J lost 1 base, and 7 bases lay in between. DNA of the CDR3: TGTGCCAGCAGTGAAGCGGACGGTTCCTACGAGCAGTACGTC. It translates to CASSEADGSYEQYV.

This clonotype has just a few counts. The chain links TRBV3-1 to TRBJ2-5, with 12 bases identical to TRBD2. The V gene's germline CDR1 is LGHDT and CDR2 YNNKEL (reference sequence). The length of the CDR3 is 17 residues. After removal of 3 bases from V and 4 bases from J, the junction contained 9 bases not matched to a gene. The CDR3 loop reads CASSQGLAGSRGETQYF. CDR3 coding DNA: TGTGCCAGCAGCCAGGGACTAGCGGGCTCCCGGGGAGAGACCCAGTACTTC.

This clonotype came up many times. The CDR3 region has the DNA TGCAGCGTAAATCCTAGCACAGATACGCAGTATTTT. Protein sequence: CSVNPSTDTQYF. The V gene is TRBV29-1, the J gene TRBJ2-3; D unclear. The ends were cut back, 6 bases at V and 0 bases at J, with 7 bases in the middle. This CDR3 comprises 12 residues. Germline-derived CDR1 and CDR2 are SQVTM and ANQGSEA.

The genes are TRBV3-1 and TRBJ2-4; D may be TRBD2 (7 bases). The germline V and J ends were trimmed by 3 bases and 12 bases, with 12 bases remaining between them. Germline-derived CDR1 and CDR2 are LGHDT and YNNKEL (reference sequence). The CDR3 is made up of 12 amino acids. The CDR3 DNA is TGTGCCAGCAGCCACCCCCGGGGGGCTCAGTACTTC. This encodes CASSHPRGAQYF.

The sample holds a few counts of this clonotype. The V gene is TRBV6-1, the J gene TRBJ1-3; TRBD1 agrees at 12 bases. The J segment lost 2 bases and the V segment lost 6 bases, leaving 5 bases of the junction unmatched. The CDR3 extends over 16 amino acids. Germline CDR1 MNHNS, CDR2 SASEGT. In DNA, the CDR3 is TGTGCCAGCAGAACCGGGACAGGGGGCACTGGAAACACCATATATTTT. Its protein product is CASRTGTGGTGNTIYF.

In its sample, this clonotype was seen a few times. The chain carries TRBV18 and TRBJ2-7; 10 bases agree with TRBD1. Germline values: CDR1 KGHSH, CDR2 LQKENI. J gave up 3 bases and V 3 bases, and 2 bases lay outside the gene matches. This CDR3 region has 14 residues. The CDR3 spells CASSPTGGNYEQYF. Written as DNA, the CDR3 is TGTGCCAGCTCACCGACAGGGGGCAACTACGAGCAGTACTTC.

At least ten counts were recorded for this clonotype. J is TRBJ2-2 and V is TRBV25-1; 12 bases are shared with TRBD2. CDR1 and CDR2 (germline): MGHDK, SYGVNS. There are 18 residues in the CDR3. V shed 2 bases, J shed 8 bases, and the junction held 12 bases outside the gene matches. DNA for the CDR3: TGTGCCAGCAGTGAAACGACTAGCGGGAGAGGGTCGTCTGGGGAGCTGTTTTTT. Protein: CASSETTSGRGSSGELFF.

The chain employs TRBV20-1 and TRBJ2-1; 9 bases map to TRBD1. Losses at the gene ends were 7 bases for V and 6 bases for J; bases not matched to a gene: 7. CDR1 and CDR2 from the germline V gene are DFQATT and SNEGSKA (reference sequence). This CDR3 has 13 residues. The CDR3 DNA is TGCAGTGGGACAGGGGAAATGGGCAATGAGCAGTTCTTC. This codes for CSGTGEMGNEQFF.

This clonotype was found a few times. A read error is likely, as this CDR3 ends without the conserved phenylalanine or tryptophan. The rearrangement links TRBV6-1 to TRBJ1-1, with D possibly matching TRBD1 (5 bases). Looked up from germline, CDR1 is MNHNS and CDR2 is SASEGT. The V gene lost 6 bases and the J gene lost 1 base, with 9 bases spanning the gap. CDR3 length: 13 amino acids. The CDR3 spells CASRRQKNTEAFL. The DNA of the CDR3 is TGTGCCAGCAGGAGACAGAAGAACACTGAAGCTTTCCTT.

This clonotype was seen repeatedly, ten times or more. This CDR3 reads CASSQERHGPYEQYF. For the CDR3, the DNA is TGTGCCAGCAGCCAAGAACGTCACGGGCCCTACGAGCAGTACTTC. The chain employs TRBV3-1 and TRBJ2-7; D is unresolved. CDR3 size: 15 residues. Germline V CDR1 and CDR2: LGHDT, YNNKEL (reference sequence). V was clipped by 0 bases and J by 2 bases, with 11 bases between them.

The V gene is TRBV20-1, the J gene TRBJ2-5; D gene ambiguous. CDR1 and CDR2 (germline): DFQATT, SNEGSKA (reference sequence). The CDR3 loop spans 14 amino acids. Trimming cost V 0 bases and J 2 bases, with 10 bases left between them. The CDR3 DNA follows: TGCAGTGCTAGAGATCTCCGGAAGCAAGAGACCCAGTACTTC. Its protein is CSARDLRKQETQYF.

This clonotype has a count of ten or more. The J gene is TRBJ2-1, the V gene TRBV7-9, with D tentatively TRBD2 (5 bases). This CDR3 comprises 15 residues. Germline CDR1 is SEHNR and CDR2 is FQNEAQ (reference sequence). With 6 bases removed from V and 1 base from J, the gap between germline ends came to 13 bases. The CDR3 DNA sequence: TGTGCCAGCAGTCCCCCCGGGGTTTCCTACAATGAGCAGTTCTTC. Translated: CASSPPGVSYNEQFF.

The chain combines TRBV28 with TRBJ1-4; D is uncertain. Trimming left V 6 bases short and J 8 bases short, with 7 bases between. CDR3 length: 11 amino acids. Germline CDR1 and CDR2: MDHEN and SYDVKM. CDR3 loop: CASSSREKLFF. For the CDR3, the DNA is TGTGCCAGCAGCAGCCGAGAAAAACTGTTTTTT.

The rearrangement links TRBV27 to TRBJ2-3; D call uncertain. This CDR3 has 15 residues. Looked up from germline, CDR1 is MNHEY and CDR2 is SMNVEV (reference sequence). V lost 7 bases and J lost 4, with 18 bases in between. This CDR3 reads CASNFGSQSADTQYF. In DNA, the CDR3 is TGTGCCAGCAATTTCGGCTCCCAAAGCGCAGATACGCAGTATTTT.

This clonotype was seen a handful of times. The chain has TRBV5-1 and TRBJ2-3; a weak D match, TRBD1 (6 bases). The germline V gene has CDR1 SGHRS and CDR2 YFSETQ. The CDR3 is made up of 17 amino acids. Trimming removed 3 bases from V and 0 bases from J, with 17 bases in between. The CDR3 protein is CASSWGRGRPSTDTQYF. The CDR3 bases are TGCGCCAGCAGCTGGGGCAGGGGACGTCCTAGCACAGATACGCAGTATTTT.

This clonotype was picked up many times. The CDR3 here is CASSLNWGNSPLHF. The CDR3 DNA follows: TGTGCCAGCAGTTTGAATTGGGGAAATTCACCCCTCCACTTT. The chain has TRBV12-3 or TRBV12-4 and TRBJ1-6; D not resolved. The CDR3 runs to 14 residues. With 3 bases removed from V and 7 bases from J, the gap between germline ends came to 10 bases.

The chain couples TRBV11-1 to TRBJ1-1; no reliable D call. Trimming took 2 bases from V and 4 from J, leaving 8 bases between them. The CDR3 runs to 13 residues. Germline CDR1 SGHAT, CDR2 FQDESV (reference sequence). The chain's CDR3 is CASSLSGSTEAFF. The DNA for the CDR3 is TGTGCCAGCAGCTTATCGGGGTCCACTGAAGCTTTCTTT.

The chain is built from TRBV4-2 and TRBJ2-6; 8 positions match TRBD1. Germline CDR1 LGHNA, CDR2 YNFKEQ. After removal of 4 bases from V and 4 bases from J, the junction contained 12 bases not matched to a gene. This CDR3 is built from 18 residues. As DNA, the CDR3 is TGTGCCAGCAGCCCCGGGGCAGGGGGCGCCCCAGGGGCCAACGTCCTGACTTTC. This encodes CASSPGAGGAPGANVLTF.

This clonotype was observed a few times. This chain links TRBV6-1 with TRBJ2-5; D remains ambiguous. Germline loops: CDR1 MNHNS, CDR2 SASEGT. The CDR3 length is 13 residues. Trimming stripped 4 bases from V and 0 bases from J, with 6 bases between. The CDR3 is CASSVVHQETQYF. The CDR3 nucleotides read TGTGCCAGCAGTGTAGTCCACCAAGAGACCCAGTACTTC.

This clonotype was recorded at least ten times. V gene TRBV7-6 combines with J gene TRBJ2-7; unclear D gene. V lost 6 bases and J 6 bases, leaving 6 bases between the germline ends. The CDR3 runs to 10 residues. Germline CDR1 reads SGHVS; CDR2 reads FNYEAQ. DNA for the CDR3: TGTGCCAGCAGGCGTTCCGAGCAGTACTTC. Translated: CASRRSEQYF.

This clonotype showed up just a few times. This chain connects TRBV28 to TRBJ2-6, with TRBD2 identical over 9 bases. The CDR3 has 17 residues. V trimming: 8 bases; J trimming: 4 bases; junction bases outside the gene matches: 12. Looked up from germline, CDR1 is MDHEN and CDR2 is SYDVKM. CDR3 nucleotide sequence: TGTGCCAGCTCCAACCTAGCGGGAACTCCCGGGGCCAACGTCCTGACTTTC. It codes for CASSNLAGTPGANVLTF.

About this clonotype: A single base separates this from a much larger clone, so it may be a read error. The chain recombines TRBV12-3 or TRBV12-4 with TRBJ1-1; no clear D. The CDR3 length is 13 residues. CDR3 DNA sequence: TGTGACAGCAGTTTTGGGGTGGGCCAAGAAGCTTTCTTT. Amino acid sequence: CDSSFGVGQEAFF.

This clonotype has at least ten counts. The CDR3 DNA follows: TGTGCCAGCTCACTATCCCTCAATGAGCAGTTCTTC. Its translation is CASSLSLNEQFF. This chain uses TRBV18 with TRBJ2-1, with D unclear. CDR1 is KGHSH, CDR2 LQKENI, per germline. The CDR3 is made up of 12 amino acids. Trimming took 4 bases from V and 6 from J, leaving 7 bases between them.

The CDR3 DNA follows: TGTGCCAGCAGCGCCTATAGAGGGGGCGCGAACACCGGGGAGCTGTTTTTT. This sequence encodes CASSAYRGGANTGELFF. The J gene is TRBJ2-2, the V gene TRBV7-6; 7 nucleotides match TRBD1. Germline assignment: CDR1 SGHVS and CDR2 FNYEAQ. CDR3 size: 17 residues. V lost 5 bases to trimming and J lost 0 bases; unmatched junction nucleotides: 9.

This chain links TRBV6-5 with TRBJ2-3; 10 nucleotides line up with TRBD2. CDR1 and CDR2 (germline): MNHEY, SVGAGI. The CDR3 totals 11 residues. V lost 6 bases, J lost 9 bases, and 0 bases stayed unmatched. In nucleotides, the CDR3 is TGTGCCAGCAGACTAGCGGGAACGCAGTATTTT. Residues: CASRLAGTQYF.